One sample yielded the 2 T cell receptor beta chains listed below, sequenced in a study of PD-1 blockade in mismatch repair-deficient tumors. Method: immunoSEQ multiplex PCR; TCRdb's copy keeps in-frame clones and lacks some. The sample shows roughly 70,000 clones, almost 80% of them seen only once. The material sequenced was peripheral blood, taken 2 weeks after starting pembrolizumab. Receptors originate from an adult with mismatch repair-deficient cancer.

The chain uses TRBV30 and TRBJ2-1; D unresolved. Germline V gives CDR1 GTSNPN, CDR2 SVGIG (reference sequence). The germline V and J ends were trimmed by 0 bases and 4 bases, with 4 bases remaining between them. The CDR3 runs to 12 residues. This CDR3 reads CAWSVRYNEQFF. The CDR3, as DNA: TGTGCCTGGAGTGTACGGTACAATGAGCAGTTCTTC.

V and J are TRBV6-1 and TRBJ2-7; D might be TRBD2 (5 bases). This CDR3 region has 15 residues. The V end was cut by 3 bases, the J end by 0 bases, with 12 bases between. Germline CDR1 MNHNS, CDR2 SASEGT. The CDR3 DNA is TGTGCCAGCAGTGAGTCTAGCCGGAGCTCCTACGAGCAGTACTTC. It translates to CASSESSRSSYEQYF.